This T cell receptor (beta chain) stems from a study of T cells in Graves' hyperthyroidism and ophthalmopathy. Study findings and constraints: Blood also held most thyroid clonotypes expanded beyond 0.001.

In this sample, this clonotype turned up a few times. Its antigen is unidentified. A NOSPECS grade of at least 4, a Clinical Activity Score of at least 3 and duration under 3 months were recorded in ophthalmopathy patients. The CDR3 is made up of 13 amino acids. With 7 bases removed from V and 4 bases from J, the gap between germline ends came to 16 bases. The germline CDR1 and CDR2 sequences are SQVTM and ANQGSEA. Researchers amplified the TCR beta CDR3 regions from RNA transcripts. When the TCR CDR3 underwent first-round RT-PCR, the HTBI primer set was used. Using its own MiXCR run on the multiplex PCR reads, TCRdb lists one record per CDR3 protein. The sample records about 640,000 distinct CDR3 sequences, 20% to 25% being singletons.

This clonotype was sampled from a man aged 30 to 39 with Graves' ophthalmopathy. The V and J genes are TRBV29-1 and TRBJ1-1; D uncertain. Sample: blood. The CDR3 DNA sequence: TGCAGCGCCATGGGGTCACGGGGCACTGAAGCTTTCTTT. Translating it yields CSAMGSRGTEAFF.